Listed below are T cell receptor beta chains from one sample, sequenced in a study of cytomegalovirus exposure and HLA in healthy donors. Some clones are missing from TCRdb's copy, which holds only in-frame ones; the method was immunoSEQ multiplex PCR. This table has some 130,000 clones, approximately 85% appearing once. The material sequenced was PBMCs. The source of these receptors is a male donor in good health and CMV-seropositive. The CDR3 runs from the conserved cysteine through the conserved F or W.

v_call	cdr3_length	j_call	cdr3_aa
TRBV7-8	15	TRBJ2-7	CASSLELAGRREQYF
TRBV27	13	TRBJ2-7	CATAGGPFYEQYF
TRBV18	14	TRBJ1-1	CASSPAGMNTEAFF
TRBV6-5	13	TRBJ1-6	CASSQQGRTPLHF
TRBV27	16	TRBJ2-6	CASRRLAGTGANVLTF
TRBV27	13	TRBJ2-1	CATAGDERNEQFF
TRBV9	15	TRBJ2-7	CASSVGQGETYEQYF
TRBV19	16	TRBJ2-1	CASSIPGLTEIDEQFF
TRBV27	14	TRBJ1-1	CASSSAAGGLEAFF
TRBV4-3	17	TRBJ2-1	CASSQDHKGPGRNEQFF
TRBV2	16	TRBJ2-7	CASQGRGGRLEGEQYF
TRBV15	17	TRBJ2-1	CATSRLTGGPENNEQFF
TRBV21-1	18	TRBJ2-7	CASSKEGSGRADTYEQYF
TRBV25-1	13	TRBJ2-1	CASRLAGLNEQFF
TRBV7-2	15	TRBJ2-7	CASSTGPTSFYEQYF
TRBV5-1	14	TRBJ1-2	CASTLTREKSGYTF
TRBV5-5	15	TRBJ1-2	CASSLARQGNYGYTF
TRBV11-2	13	TRBJ2-7	CASSSGPRDEQYF
TRBV5-4	17	TRBJ2-1	CASSSASGRGWDNEQFF
TRBV19	13	TRBJ2-5	CASSIGLPTPQYF
TRBV12-5	13	TRBJ2-7	CASGLTTSSEQYF
TRBV27	12	TRBJ1-2	CASSSGARGYTF
TRBV9	15	TRBJ1-4	CASSVATGPNEKLFF
TRBV6-1	15	TRBJ2-7	CASSESKPGIYEQYF
TRBV28	14	TRBJ2-7	CASRRLAGGDEQYF
TRBV23-1	15	TRBJ2-7	CASRNGQSLSYEQYF
TRBV9	16	TRBJ2-7	CASSVGWGTSVFEQYF
TRBV9	15	TRBJ2-3	CASSVLTGITDTQYF
TRBV7-9	15	TRBJ1-5	CASSLGGGTGQPQHF
TRBV15	14	TRBJ2-7	CATSTGTTPYEQYF
TRBV5-1	13	TRBJ2-5	CASSLGQGETQYF
TRBV5-1	13	TRBJ2-7	CASSPAGLPKQYF
TRBV18	16	TRBJ1-6	CASSPGRGRNNSPLHF
TRBV6-1	12	TRBJ2-7	CASSSLSIEQYF
TRBV11-2	15	TRBJ1-2	CASSTTPPGNYGYTF
TRBV7-9	16	TRBJ2-7	CASSFQREGKGNEQYF
TRBV30	13	TRBJ1-1	CAGRGLMNTEAFF
TRBV11-3	13	TRBJ2-1	CASSRGTSGTQFF
TRBV29-1	14	TRBJ2-1	CSVGGLAGGNEQFF
TRBV7-2	14	TRBJ1-5	CASSQGQGCQPQHF
TRBV29-1	13	TRBJ2-1	CSVRTSGRHEQFF
TRBV5-6	15	TRBJ1-1	CASSFVDRRDTEAFF
TRBV7-2	15	TRBJ1-2	CASSQRTASIYGYTF
TRBV7-2	13	TRBJ1-5	CASSLASDQPQHF
TRBV28	14	TRBJ1-4	CASSFLDTYEKLFF
TRBV27	14	TRBJ2-6	CASSSSSGANVLTF